This T cell receptor (beta chain) was recovered during a study of cytomegalovirus exposure and HLA in healthy donors. The CDR3 consists of 15 residues. V lost 3 bases and J lost 9; bases outside the gene matches: 10. Germline CDR1 and CDR2: SGDLS and YYNGEE. These donors, healthy bone marrow donors, were studied. Both 60 Vbeta primers and 13 Jbeta primers went into the PCR. Repertoires were generated with immunoSEQ multiplex PCR, while TCRdb's copy carries only in-frame clones and drops some. The sample lists 150,000 to 200,000 clones, over 70% occurring once. This receptor was taken from a woman under 30 in good health and CMV-seropositive. This sequence joins TRBV9 and TRBJ2-1; 9 nucleotides match TRBD2. The sequenced sample consisted of PBMCs. CDR3 bases: TGTGCCAGCAGCGCCTCCCTAGCGGGGATGGCTGAGCAGTTCTTC. This translates into CASSASLAGMAEQFF.